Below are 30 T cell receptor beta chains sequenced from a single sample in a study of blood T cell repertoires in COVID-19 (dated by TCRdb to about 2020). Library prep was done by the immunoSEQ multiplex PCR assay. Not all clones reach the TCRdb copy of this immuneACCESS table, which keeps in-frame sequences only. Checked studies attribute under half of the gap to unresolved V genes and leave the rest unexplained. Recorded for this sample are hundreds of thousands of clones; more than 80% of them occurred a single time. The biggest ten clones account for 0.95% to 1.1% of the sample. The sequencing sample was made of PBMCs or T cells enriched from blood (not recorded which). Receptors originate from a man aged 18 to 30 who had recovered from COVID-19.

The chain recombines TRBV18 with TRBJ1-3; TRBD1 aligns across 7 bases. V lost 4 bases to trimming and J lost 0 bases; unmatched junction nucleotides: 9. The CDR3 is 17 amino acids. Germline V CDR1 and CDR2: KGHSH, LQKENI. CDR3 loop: CASSRTRQGNSGNTIYF. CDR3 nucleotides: TGTGCCAGCTCACGTACCCGACAGGGTAACTCTGGAAACACCATATATTTT. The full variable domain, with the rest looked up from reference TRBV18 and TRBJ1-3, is NAGVMQNPRHLVRRRGQEARLRCSPMKGHSHVYWYRQLPEEGLKFMVYLQKENIIDESGMPKERFSAEFPKEGPSILRIQQVVRGDSAAYFCASSRTRQGNSGNTIYFGEGSWLTVV.

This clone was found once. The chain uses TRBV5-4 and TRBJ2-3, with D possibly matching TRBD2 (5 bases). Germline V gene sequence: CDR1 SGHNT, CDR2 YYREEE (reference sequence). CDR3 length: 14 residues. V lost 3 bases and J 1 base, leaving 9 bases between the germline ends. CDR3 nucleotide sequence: TGTGCCAGCAGCTGGGTCGGGGGCACAGATACGCAGTATTTT. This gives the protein CASSWVGGTDTQYF.

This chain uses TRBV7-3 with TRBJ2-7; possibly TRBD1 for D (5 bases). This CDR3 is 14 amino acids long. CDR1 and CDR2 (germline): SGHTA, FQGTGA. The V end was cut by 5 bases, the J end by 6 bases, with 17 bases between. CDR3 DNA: TGTGCCAGCAGCCCCCTCGGGCAGGGTTCCGAGCAGTACTTC. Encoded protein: CASSPLGQGSEQYF.

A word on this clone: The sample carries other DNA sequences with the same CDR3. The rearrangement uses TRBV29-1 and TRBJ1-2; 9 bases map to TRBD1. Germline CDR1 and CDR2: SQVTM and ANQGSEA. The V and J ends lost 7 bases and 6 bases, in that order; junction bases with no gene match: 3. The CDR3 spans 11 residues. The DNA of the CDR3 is TGCAGCGGACAGGGGGGAGATGGCTACACCTTC. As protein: CSGQGGDGYTF.

CDR3 DNA: TGTGCCAGCAGTTCGCCGGGACATCAGAGCTCTGGAAACACCATATATTTT. This gives the protein CASSSPGHQSSGNTIYF. V and J are TRBV28 and TRBJ1-3; D may be TRBD1 (6 bases). There are 17 residues in the CDR3. Germline lookup yields CDR1 MDHEN and CDR2 SYDVKM. The germline V and J ends were trimmed by 4 bases and 0 bases, with 16 bases remaining between them.

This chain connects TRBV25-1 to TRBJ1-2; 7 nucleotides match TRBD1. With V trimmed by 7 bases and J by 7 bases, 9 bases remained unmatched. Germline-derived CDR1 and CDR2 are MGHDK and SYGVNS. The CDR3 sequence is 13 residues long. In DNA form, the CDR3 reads TGTGCCAGCACCTTGACAGGGTATGTTGGCTACACCTTC. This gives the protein CASTLTGYVGYTF.

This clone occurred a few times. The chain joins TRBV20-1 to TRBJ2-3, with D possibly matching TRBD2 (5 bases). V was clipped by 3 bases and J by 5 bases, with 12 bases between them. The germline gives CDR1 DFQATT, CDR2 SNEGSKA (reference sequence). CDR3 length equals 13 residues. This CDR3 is CSASELAIDTQYF. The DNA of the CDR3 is TGCAGTGCTAGTGAGCTAGCAATAGATACGCAGTATTTT.

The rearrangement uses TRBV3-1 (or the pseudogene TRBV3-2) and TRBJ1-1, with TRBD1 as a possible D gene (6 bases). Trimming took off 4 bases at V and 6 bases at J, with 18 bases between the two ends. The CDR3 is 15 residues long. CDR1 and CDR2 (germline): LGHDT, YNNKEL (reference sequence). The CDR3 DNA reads TGTGCCAGCAGCCTAATGCCGACAGGAAGCGCTGAAGCTTTCTTT. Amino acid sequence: CASSLMPTGSAEAFF.

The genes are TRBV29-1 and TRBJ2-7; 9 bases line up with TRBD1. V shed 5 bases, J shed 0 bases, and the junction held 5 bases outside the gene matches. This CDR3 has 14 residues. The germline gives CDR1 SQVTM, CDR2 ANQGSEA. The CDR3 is CSVPGTGSSYEQYF. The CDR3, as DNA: TGCAGCGTTCCCGGGACAGGGAGCTCCTACGAGCAGTACTTC.

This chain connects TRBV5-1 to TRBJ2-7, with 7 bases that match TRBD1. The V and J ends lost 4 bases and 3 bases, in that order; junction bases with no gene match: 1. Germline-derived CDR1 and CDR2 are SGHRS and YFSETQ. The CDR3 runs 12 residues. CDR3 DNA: TGCGCCAGCAGCAGGGACAGCTACGAGCAGTACTTC. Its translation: CASSRDSYEQYF.

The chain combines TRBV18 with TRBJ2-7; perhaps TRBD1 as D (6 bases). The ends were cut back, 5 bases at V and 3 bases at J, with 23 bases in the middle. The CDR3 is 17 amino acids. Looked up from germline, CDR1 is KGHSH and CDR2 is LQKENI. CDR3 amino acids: CASSSGQPQGWGYEQYF. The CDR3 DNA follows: TGTGCCAGCTCATCCGGCCAACCCCAGGGGTGGGGCTACGAGCAGTACTTC.

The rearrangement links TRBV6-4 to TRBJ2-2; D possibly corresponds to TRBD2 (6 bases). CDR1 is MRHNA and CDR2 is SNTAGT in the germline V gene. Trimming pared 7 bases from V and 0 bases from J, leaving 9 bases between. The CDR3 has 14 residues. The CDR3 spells CASTRDSNTGELFF. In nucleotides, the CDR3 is TGTGCCAGCACTAGGGACTCGAACACCGGGGAGCTGTTTTTT.

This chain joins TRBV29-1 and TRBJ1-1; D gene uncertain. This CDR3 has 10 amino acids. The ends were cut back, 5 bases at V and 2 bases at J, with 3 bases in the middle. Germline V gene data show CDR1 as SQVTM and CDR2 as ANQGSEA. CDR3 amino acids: CSVLNTEAFF. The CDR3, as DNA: TGCAGCGTTCTCAACACTGAAGCTTTCTTT. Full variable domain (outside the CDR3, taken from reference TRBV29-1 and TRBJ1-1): SAVISQKPSRDICQRGTSLTIQCQVDSQVTMMFWYRQQPGQSLTLIATANQGSEATYESGFVIDKFPISRPNLTFSTLTVSNMSPEDSSIYLCSVLNTEAFFGQGTRLTVV.

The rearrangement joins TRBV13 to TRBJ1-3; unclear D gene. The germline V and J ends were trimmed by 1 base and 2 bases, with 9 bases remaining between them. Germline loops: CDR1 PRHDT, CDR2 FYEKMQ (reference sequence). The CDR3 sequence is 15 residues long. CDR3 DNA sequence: TGTGCCAGCAGCTTAGTCGCGGGGACTGGAAACACCATATATTTT. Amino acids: CASSLVAGTGNTIYF. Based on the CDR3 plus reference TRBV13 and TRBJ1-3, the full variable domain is AAGVIQSPRHLIKEKRETATLKCYPIPRHDTVYWYQQGPGQDPQFLISFYEKMQSDKGSIPDRFSAQQFSDYHSELNMSSLELGDSALYFCASSLVAGTGNTIYFGEGSWLTVV.

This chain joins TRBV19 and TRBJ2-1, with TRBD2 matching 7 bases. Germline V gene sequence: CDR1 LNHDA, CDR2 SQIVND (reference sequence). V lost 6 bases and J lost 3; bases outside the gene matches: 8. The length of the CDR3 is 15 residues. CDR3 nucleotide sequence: TGTGCCAGTAGACAAAAGCGGGGAGGCTACAATGAGCAGTTCTTC. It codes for CASRQKRGGYNEQFF.

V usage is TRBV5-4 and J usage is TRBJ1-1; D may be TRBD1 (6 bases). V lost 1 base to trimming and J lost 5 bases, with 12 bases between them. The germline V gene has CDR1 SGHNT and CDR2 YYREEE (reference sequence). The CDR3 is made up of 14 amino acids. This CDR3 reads CASSLRQDGTEAFF. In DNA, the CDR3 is TGTGCCAGCAGCTTGCGACAGGACGGGACTGAAGCTTTCTTT.

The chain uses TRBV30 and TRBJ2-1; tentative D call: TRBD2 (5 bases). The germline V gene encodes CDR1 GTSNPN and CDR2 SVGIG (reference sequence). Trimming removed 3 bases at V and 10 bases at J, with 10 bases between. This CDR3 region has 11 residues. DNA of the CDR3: TGTGCCTGGAGCCCAACGGGAGAGCAGTTCTTC. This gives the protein CAWSPTGEQFF.

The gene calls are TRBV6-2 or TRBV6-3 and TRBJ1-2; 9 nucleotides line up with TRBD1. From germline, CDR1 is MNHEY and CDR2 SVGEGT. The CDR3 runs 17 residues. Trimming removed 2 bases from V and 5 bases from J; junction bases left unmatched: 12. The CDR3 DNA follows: TGTGCCAGCAGTTACCCTAAAAGGGACAGGGTAAGTTATGGCTACACCTTC. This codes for CASSYPKRDRVSYGYTF.

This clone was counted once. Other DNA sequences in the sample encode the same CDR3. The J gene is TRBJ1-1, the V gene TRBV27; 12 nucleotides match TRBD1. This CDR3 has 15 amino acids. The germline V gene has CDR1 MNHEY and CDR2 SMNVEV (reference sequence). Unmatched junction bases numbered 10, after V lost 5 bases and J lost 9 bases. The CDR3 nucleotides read TGTGCCAGCAGTACCTACCGGGACAGGGGGCCGAAAGCTTTCTTT. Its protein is CASSTYRDRGPKAFF.

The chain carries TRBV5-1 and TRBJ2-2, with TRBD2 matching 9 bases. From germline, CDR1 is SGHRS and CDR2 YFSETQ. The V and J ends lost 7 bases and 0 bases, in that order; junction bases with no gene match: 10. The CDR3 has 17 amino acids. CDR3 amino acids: CASGPPGTSSNTGELFF. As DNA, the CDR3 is TGCGCCAGCGGCCCCCCAGGGACTAGCTCGAACACCGGGGAGCTGTTTTTT.

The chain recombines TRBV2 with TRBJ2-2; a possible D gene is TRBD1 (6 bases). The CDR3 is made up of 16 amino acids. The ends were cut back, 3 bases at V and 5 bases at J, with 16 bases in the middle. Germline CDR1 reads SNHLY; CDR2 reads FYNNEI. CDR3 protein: CASSDRGRVGTGELFF. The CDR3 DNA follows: TGTGCCAGCAGTGACAGGGGCAGGGTTGGGACCGGGGAGCTGTTTTTT.

CDR3 protein: CASSFWGESGTGELFF. The CDR3 DNA sequence: TGTGCCAGCAGCTTTTGGGGGGAAAGCGGTACCGGGGAGCTGTTTTTT. The chain uses TRBV7-3 and TRBJ2-2; tentative D call: TRBD2 (6 bases). Between the trimmed V and J ends, which lost 3 bases and 5 bases, there was a span of 16 bases. Germline CDR1 is SGHTA and CDR2 is FQGTGA. The CDR3 length is 16 residues. Complete variable domain (other parts from reference TRBV7-3 and TRBJ2-2): GAGVSQTPSNKVTEKGKYVELRCDPISGHTALYWYRQSLGQGPEFLIYFQGTGAADDSGLPNDRFFAVRPEGSVSTLKIQRTERGDSAVYLCASSFWGESGTGELFFGEGSRLTVL.

CDR3 residues: CASSYSLLYTGELFF. The CDR3 coding sequence is TGTGCCAGCAGTTACTCCTTACTTTACACCGGGGAGCTGTTTTTT. The rearrangement joins TRBV6-5 to TRBJ2-2; D remains unclear. Trimming removed 0 bases at V and 3 bases at J, with 8 bases between. Per the germline V gene, CDR1 is MNHEY and CDR2 is SVGAGI. The CDR3 consists of 15 residues.

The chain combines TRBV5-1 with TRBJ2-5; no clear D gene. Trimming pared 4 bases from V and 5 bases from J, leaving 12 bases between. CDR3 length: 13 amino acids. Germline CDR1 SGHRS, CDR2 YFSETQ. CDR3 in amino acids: CASSPTMRETQYF. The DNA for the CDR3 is TGCGCCAGCAGCCCTACTATGAGGGAGACCCAGTACTTC. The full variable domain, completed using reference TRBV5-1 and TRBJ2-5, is KAGVTQTPRYLIKTRGQQVTLSCSPISGHRSVSWYQQTPGQGLQFLFEYFSETQRNKGNFPGRFSGRQFSNSRSEMNVSTLELGDSALYLCASSPTMRETQYFGPGTRLLVL.

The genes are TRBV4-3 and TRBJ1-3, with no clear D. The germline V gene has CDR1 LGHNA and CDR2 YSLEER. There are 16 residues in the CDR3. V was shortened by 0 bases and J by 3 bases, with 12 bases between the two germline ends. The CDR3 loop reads CASSQDWSAGGNTIYF. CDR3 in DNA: TGCGCCAGCAGCCAAGATTGGTCAGCGGGTGGAAACACCATATATTTT.

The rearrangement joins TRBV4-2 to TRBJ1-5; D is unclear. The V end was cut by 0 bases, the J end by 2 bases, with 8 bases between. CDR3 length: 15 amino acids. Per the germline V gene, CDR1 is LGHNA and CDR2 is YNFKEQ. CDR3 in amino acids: CASSQESAGNQPQHF. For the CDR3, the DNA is TGTGCCAGCAGCCAAGAGAGCGCCGGCAATCAGCCCCAGCATTTT.

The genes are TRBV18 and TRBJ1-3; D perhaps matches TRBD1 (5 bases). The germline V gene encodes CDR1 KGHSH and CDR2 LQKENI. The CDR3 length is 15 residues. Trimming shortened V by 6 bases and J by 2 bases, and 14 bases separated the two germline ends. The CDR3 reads CASSPLEGPGNTIYF. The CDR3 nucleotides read TGTGCCAGCTCCCCCTTGGAGGGGCCTGGAAACACCATATATTTT.

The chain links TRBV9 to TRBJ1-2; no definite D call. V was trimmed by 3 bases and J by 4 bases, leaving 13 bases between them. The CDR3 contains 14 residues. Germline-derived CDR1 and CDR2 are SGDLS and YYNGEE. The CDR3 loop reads CASSENDGGYGYTF. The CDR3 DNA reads TGTGCCAGCAGCGAGAATGACGGCGGCTATGGCTACACCTTC.

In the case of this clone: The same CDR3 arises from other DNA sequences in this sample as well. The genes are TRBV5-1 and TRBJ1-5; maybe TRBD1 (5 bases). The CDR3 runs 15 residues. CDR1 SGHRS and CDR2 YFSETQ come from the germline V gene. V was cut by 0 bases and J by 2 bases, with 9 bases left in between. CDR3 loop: CASSLAGGGNQPQHF. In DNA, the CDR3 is TGCGCCAGCAGCTTGGCGGGGGGGGGCAATCAGCCCCAGCATTTT. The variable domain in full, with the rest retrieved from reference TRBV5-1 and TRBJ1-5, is KAGVTQTPRYLIKTRGQQVTLSCSPISGHRSVSWYQQTPGQGLQFLFEYFSETQRNKGNFPGRFSGRQFSNSRSEMNVSTLELGDSALYLCASSLAGGGNQPQHFGDGTRLSIL.

The CDR3 spells CASSVVSGGAGETQYF. Written as DNA, the CDR3 is TGTGCCAGCAGCGTAGTTAGCGGGGGGGCCGGTGAGACCCAGTACTTC. This chain joins TRBV9 and TRBJ2-5; 11 bases align to TRBD2. The germline gives CDR1 SGDLS, CDR2 YYNGEE. The CDR3 extends over 16 amino acids. V lost 0 bases, J lost 5 bases, and 6 bases stayed unmatched.